This T cell receptor (beta chain) comes out of a study of graft-versus-host responses after intestinal transplantation. The repertoire was sequenced with immunoSEQ multiplex PCR; TCRdb's copy has only in-frame clones and lacks some. This table holds some 19,000 clones, 35% to 40% found once. The receptor comes from a human patient who was an organ donor for intestinal transplantation. The material sequenced was alloreactive CD4+ T cells from a mixed lymphocyte reaction culture, taken before transplantation. Documented subset: CFSE-low proliferating T cells sorted from approximately six-day pre-transplant mixed lymphocyte reaction (GvH or HvG direction).

The CDR3 DNA follows: TGTGCCAGCAGCCCGACAGGGGTCTATGGCTACACCTTC. It specifies CASSPTGVYGYTF. The chain employs TRBV9 and TRBJ1-2; 8 bases are shared with TRBD1. This CDR3 contains 13 residues. J lost 4 bases, V lost 4 bases, and 3 bases had no gene match. Germline CDR1 reads SGDLS; CDR2 reads YYNGEE. Supplemented by reference TRBV9 and TRBJ1-2, the full variable domain reads DSGVTQTPKHLITATGQRVTLRCSPRSGDLSVYWYQQSLDQGLQFLIQYYNGEERAKGNILERFSAQQFPDLHSELNLSSLELGDSALYFCASSPTGVYGYTFGSGTRLTVV.